The entry below describes one T cell receptor beta chain. The data were obtained in a study of blood T cell repertoires in COVID-19. For the study at large: Sites across the United States, Italy and Spain contributed samples from acute and convalescent COVID-19. The analysed material was cDNA or gDNA that came from T cells, B-cell-depleted T cells, or PBMCs.

V shed 4 bases and J shed 0 bases, with 13 bases lying between them. Germline V lookup: CDR1 SGHTA, CDR2 FQGNSA. The CDR3 runs to 17 residues. Authors' methods: It was from reference gene primer amplification that nucleated cell counts were estimated. Assay used: immunoSEQ multiplex PCR; TCRdb lists only in-frame clones, some missing. For V, J and clone size, that table is used; D and trimming come from the DNA. Among approximately 110,000 clones, approximately 91% were seen once, and the ten largest hold 8% to 8.5%. Sequencing was carried out using peripheral blood. This clonotype originated in a woman in her 70s who had recovered from COVID-19. V and J are TRBV7-2 and TRBJ2-6; tentatively, D is TRBD1 (6 bases). The CDR3 region has the DNA TGTGCCAGCAGCTCCAAATTGACAGGCTCTGGGGCCAACGTCCTGACTTTC. Translated: CASSSKLTGSGANVLTF.